The clone carrying this T cell receptor beta chain was seen only a few times. CDR3 size: 15 residues. Germline V lookup: CDR1 SGDLS, CDR2 YYNGEE. J was trimmed by 1 base and V by 4 bases; bases with no gene match: 7. The data were obtained in a study of blood T cell repertoires in COVID-19. Overall study: PBMCs, B-cell-depleted T cells, or T cells provided the cDNA or gDNA that made up the material.

As handled by the study authors: From reference gene primer amplification, estimates of nucleated cell counts were derived. TCRdb keeps only in-frame clones here, not all; method: immunoSEQ multiplex PCR. V and J calls and clone size are given by that table; D and trimming were obtained from the DNA. The sample contains roughly 150,000 clones, over 70% of which appear only once. The V gene is TRBV9, the J gene TRBJ1-2, with TRBD1 identical over 7 bases. The clonotype originates from a woman aged 60-75 years who had recovered from COVID-19. Source material: PBMCs or T cells enriched from blood (not recorded which). The CDR3 DNA is TGTGCCAGCAGCTCCCGGGACAGCTTTAACTATGGCTACACCTTC. It encodes CASSSRDSFNYGYTF.